This entry lists 14 T cell receptor beta chains sequenced from one sample in a study of neurological immune-mediated disorders. A single record per CDR3 protein comes from TCRdb applying MiXCR to the 5' RACE reads. Of roughly 3,900 distinct CDR3 sequences listed, 32% are singletons. Specimen: CD8+ T cells from blood. Receptors originate from a man aged 45-60 years with HTLV-1-associated myelopathy (HAM/TSP).

The chain joins TRBV18 to TRBJ2-7; 7 bases fit TRBD1. The CDR3 consists of 13 residues. J lost 6 bases, V lost 3 bases, and 5 bases had no gene match. Germline V gene lookup returns CDR1 KGHSH and CDR2 LQKENI. The CDR3 DNA sequence: TGTGCCAGCTCACCCGACAGGGAGCTCGAGCAGTACTTC. Its protein is CASSPDRELEQYF.

This clonotype was detected many times. The rearrangement joins TRBV11-2 to TRBJ2-5; D uncertain. This CDR3 comprises 15 residues. V dropped 2 bases and J dropped 0 bases, with 10 bases sitting between them. Per germline, CDR1 SGHAT and CDR2 FQNNGV. CDR3 amino acids: CASSLTVAYQETQYF. In nucleotides, the CDR3 is TGTGCCAGCAGCTTAACTGTCGCGTACCAAGAGACCCAGTACTTC.

The chain couples TRBV18 to TRBJ1-1, with 8 bases aligning to TRBD1. The CDR3 contains 13 residues. V lost 9 bases and J lost 3; bases outside the gene matches: 6. The germline gives CDR1 KGHSH, CDR2 LQKENI. CDR3: CARTSTGDTEAFF. Written as DNA, the CDR3 is TGTGCCAGAACCTCGACAGGGGACACTGAAGCTTTCTTT. The full variable domain, in which reference TRBV18 and TRBJ1-1 provide the parts outside the CDR3, is NAGVMQNPRHLVRRRGQEARLRCSPMKGHSHVYWYRQLPEEGLKFMVYLQKENIIDESGMPKERFSAEFPKEGPSILRIQQVVRGDSAAYFCARTSTGDTEAFFGQGTRLTVV.

This clonotype counts as medium-sized. The chain links TRBV20-1 to TRBJ2-3; 7 bases match TRBD2. Germline CDR1 and CDR2: DFQATT and SNEGSKA (reference sequence). V was pared by 1 base and J by 1 base, with 8 bases of the junction left unmatched. The CDR3 has 16 amino acids. The CDR3 DNA sequence: TGCAGTGCTAGAGTCCTAGCGGCGTGGGGCACAGATACGCAGTATTTT. Its translation is CSARVLAAWGTDTQYF.

By share of the sample, this clonotype is medium-sized. This sequence joins TRBV5-1 and TRBJ2-3; the D is unclear. The CDR3 extends over 10 amino acids. Trimming removed 5 bases at V and 6 bases at J, with 4 bases between. Germline-derived CDR1 and CDR2 are SGHRS and YFSETQ. The CDR3 spells CASRNDTQYF. CDR3 bases: TGCGCCAGCAGAAATGATACGCAGTATTTT. The whole variable domain, filled in from reference TRBV5-1 and TRBJ2-3, reads KAGVTQTPRYLIKTRGQQVTLSCSPISGHRSVSWYQQTPGQGLQFLFEYFSETQRNKGNFPGRFSGRQFSNSRSEMNVSTLELGDSALYLCASRNDTQYFGPGTRLTVL.

In its sample, this clonotype was seen many times. The chain combines TRBV6-2 or TRBV6-3 with TRBJ2-1; D remains unclear. Germline CDR1 reads MNHEY; CDR2 reads SVGEGT. The V end was cut by 6 bases, the J end by 4 bases, with 16 bases between. The CDR3 loop spans 15 amino acids. The CDR3, as DNA: TGTGCCAGCAGCCCACTTGGTGAAGGGTACAATGAGCAGTTCTTC. Protein sequence: CASSPLGEGYNEQFF.

At least ten counts were recorded for this clonotype. The chain carries TRBV7-2 and TRBJ1-2; 8 bases agree with TRBD1. This CDR3 comprises 15 residues. V gave up 5 bases and J gave up 4 bases; unmatched junction bases: 9. The germline V gene encodes CDR1 SGHTA and CDR2 FQGNSA. This CDR3 is CASSLKDRDGYGYTF. CDR3 nucleotides: TGTGCCAGCAGCCTAAAGGACAGGGACGGCTATGGCTACACCTTC. The entire variable domain, with the rest obtained from reference TRBV7-2 and TRBJ1-2, is as follows: GAGVSQSPSNKVTEKGKDVELRCDPISGHTALYWYRQSLGQGLEFLIYFQGNSAPDKSGLPSDRFSAERTGGSVSTLTIQRTQQEDSAVYLCASSLKDRDGYGYTFGSGTRLTVV.

CDR3 in amino acids: CSASGDSTDTQFF. As DNA, the CDR3 is TGCAGTGCTAGTGGGGACTCCACAGATACGCAGTTCTTC. This chain links TRBV20-1 with TRBJ2-1; D might be TRBD2 (6 bases). Per germline, CDR1 DFQATT and CDR2 SNEGSKA (reference sequence). Trimming took off 3 bases at V and 12 bases at J, with 18 bases between the two ends. The CDR3 loop spans 13 amino acids.

This clonotype was counted between two and nine times. The rearrangement joins TRBV20-1 to TRBJ1-5, with D possibly being TRBD1 (5 bases). V lost 1 base and J lost 1, with 8 bases in between. From germline, CDR1 is DFQATT and CDR2 SNEGSKA (reference sequence). The CDR3 consists of 14 residues. CDR3 sequence: CSARGRDSNQPQHF. The CDR3 DNA is TGCAGTGCTAGAGGTCGGGACAGCAATCAGCCCCAGCATTTT.

This clonotype was observed at least ten times. V gene TRBV20-1 combines with J gene TRBJ2-4; D possibly corresponds to TRBD2 (6 bases). V lost 1 base to trimming and J lost 0 bases, with 16 bases between them. The CDR3 is 17 amino acids. The germline gives CDR1 DFQATT, CDR2 SNEGSKA (reference sequence). The CDR3 sequence: CSARGYGRKRAKNIQYF. CDR3 DNA: TGCAGTGCTAGAGGTTATGGGAGGAAACGAGCCAAAAACATTCAGTACTTC.

This clonotype was found many times. CDR3 loop: CASSPTDGSNYGYTF. In nucleotides, the CDR3 is TGTGCCAGCAGCCCGACGGACGGCTCTAACTATGGCTACACCTTC. The J gene is TRBJ1-2, the V gene TRBV9, with no clear D. The germline gives CDR1 SGDLS, CDR2 YYNGEE. Trimming removed 4 bases at V and 0 bases at J, with 13 bases between. This CDR3 has 15 residues.

The chain uses TRBV2 and TRBJ2-1, with 8 bases lining up with TRBD1. This CDR3 comprises 16 residues. V lost 7 bases to trimming and J lost 8 bases; unmatched junction nucleotides: 16. CDR1 and CDR2 from the germline V gene are SNHLY and FYNNEI. CDR3 sequence reads: CASTYDGTGHFDEQFF. In DNA form, the CDR3 reads TGTGCCAGCACCTATGACGGGACAGGTCATTTTGATGAGCAGTTCTTC.

This clonotype was found many times. CDR3 bases: TGTGCCAGCATCTGGGGAGGCGGGGGATACAATGAGCAGTTCTTC. Translated, it gives CASIWGGGGYNEQFF. The chain uses TRBV5-6 and TRBJ2-1, with TRBD2 matching 7 bases. J lost 4 bases, V lost 6 bases, and 10 bases had no gene match. The CDR3 is 15 residues long. Germline CDR1 SGHDT, CDR2 YYEEEE.

There are many counts of this clonotype. The genes are TRBV5-1 and TRBJ2-1; 7 positions agree with TRBD1. This CDR3 contains 18 residues. CDR1 is SGHRS and CDR2 is YFSETQ in the germline V gene. V dropped 0 bases and J dropped 1; count of bases not matched to a gene: 10. This chain's CDR3 is CASSLGPRGRRSYNEQFF. The DNA of the CDR3 is TGCGCCAGCAGCTTGGGGCCGAGGGGGCGTAGGTCCTACAATGAGCAGTTCTTC.